Each of the 25 T cell receptor beta chains below was sequenced from the same sample in a study of blood T cell repertoires in COVID-19 (dated by TCRdb to the early 2020s). Libraries were built with the immunoSEQ multiplex PCR assay. Sourced from immuneACCESS, this table was stored by TCRdb with only in-frame sequences that have V and J called. A share of the clones is absent; for the studies checked, an unresolved V gene accounts for under half, and the remainder has no known explanation. This sample has 70,000 or so clones in its table, and about 80% of those were observed once. The biggest ten clones account for roughly a sixth of the sample. The sample was peripheral blood. The receptor set was obtained from a human donor in a cohort sampled during active COVID-19.

The gene calls are TRBV24-1 and TRBJ2-1; TRBD1 matches at 7 bases. The CDR3 spans 17 residues. J was trimmed by 4 bases and V by 7 bases; bases with no gene match: 15. Germline CDR1 and CDR2: KGHDR and SFDVKD. CDR3 nucleotides: TGTGCCACCAGGATGGGGGCAGGGGGTCTCGGTTACAATGAGCAGTTCTTC. It yields the protein CATRMGAGGLGYNEQFF.

The sample holds one count of this clone. This rearrangement joins TRBV27 to TRBJ1-1; D might be TRBD1 (6 bases). Germline CDR1 is MNHEY and CDR2 is SMNVEV (reference sequence). V was clipped by 3 bases and J by 11 bases, with 28 bases between them. The CDR3 loop spans 17 amino acids. The CDR3 protein is CASSFDPLGNRATTAFF. The CDR3 DNA reads as TGTGCCAGCAGTTTTGACCCACTAGGCAACAGGGCCACCACCGCTTTCTTT.

V and J are TRBV18 and TRBJ1-2, with D perhaps TRBD1 (5 bases). CDR1 is KGHSH and CDR2 is LQKENI in the germline V gene. V lost 2 bases, J lost 4 bases, and 14 bases lay in between. This CDR3 has 15 amino acids. CDR3 coding DNA: TGTGCCAGCTCACCATCGGAGGGGCGCAGCTATGGCTACACCTTC. Residues: CASSPSEGRSYGYTF.

A few counts support this clone. V and J are TRBV12-3 or TRBV12-4 and TRBJ2-7; TRBD2 matches at 11 bases. The CDR3 has 12 residues. Unmatched junction bases numbered 4, after V lost 6 bases and J lost 9 bases. The CDR3 is CASSPSGRRQYF. CDR3 in DNA: TGTGCCAGCAGCCCTAGCGGGAGGAGGCAGTACTTC.

This rearrangement joins TRBV10-3 to TRBJ2-1; 12 bases agree with TRBD2. The germline V gene encodes CDR1 ENHRY and CDR2 SYGVKD. CDR3 size: 16 residues. Trimming cost V 4 bases and J 6 bases; bases outside gene matches: 7. In DNA form, the CDR3 reads TGTGCCATCAGTGGCCGGACTAGCGGGACCACCAATGAGCAGTTCTTC. It codes for CAISGRTSGTTNEQFF.

This clone was found a few times. The chain combines TRBV2 with TRBJ2-7; 7 nucleotides match TRBD1. Germline V gives CDR1 SNHLY, CDR2 FYNNEI. The CDR3 is made up of 14 amino acids. V lost 6 bases and J lost 3; bases outside the gene matches: 8. The DNA for the CDR3 is TGTGCCAGCAGCCAGACAGGGCCCCTCTACGAGCAGTACTTC. Translating it yields CASSQTGPLYEQYF.

Details on this clone: One end of the junction varies from germline; a read error may be responsible. This chain joins TRBV7-9 and TRBJ2-5; 11 positions match TRBD2. Germline CDR1 reads SEHNR; CDR2 reads FQNEAQ (reference sequence). The length of the CDR3 is 17 residues. CDR3 DNA sequence: TGTGCCAACAGCCGAGGGACTAGCGGTGCCCTGGGAGAGACCCAGTACTTC. This encodes CANSRGTSGALGETQYF.

A note on this clone: A junction boundary mismatches the germline segment, possibly from a read error. V is TRBV28 and J is TRBJ2-7, with 11 bases matching TRBD2. The CDR3 spans 14 residues. Per the germline V gene, CDR1 is MDHEN and CDR2 is SYDVKM. The CDR3 sequence: CASSSATLTSGKNF. In nucleotides, the CDR3 is TGTGCCAGCAGTTCTGCAACACTGACTAGCGGGAAAAACTTC.

The chain is built from TRBV29-1 and TRBJ2-5, with TRBD2 matching over 7 bases. Per the germline V gene, CDR1 is SQVTM and CDR2 is ANQGSEA. CDR3 length: 14 residues. The chain's CDR3 is CSAGGGGPYETQYF. The CDR3, as DNA: TGCAGTGCTGGGGGGGGAGGGCCGTATGAGACCCAGTACTTC.

This clone was counted between two and nine times. V and J are TRBV4-1 and TRBJ2-7, with TRBD2 identical over 14 bases. This CDR3 has 15 residues. The germline V gene encodes CDR1 MGHRA and CDR2 YSYEKL. V dropped 3 bases and J dropped 2; count of bases not matched to a gene: 0. CDR3 protein: CASSQGLAGAYEQYF. Here the CDR3 DNA reads TGCGCCAGCAGCCAGGGACTAGCGGGAGCCTACGAGCAGTACTTC.

The chain combines TRBV4-1 with TRBJ2-7, with D unclear. CDR1 MGHRA and CDR2 YSYEKL come from the germline V gene. The CDR3 is made up of 12 amino acids. V was pared by 5 bases and J by 0 bases, with 5 bases between. The CDR3 region has the DNA TGCGCCAGCAGCTCCAGCTCCTACGAGCAGTACTTC. Translating gives CASSSSSYEQYF.

This clone has more than one count but fewer than ten. This same CDR3 is encoded by further DNA sequences in the sample. This chain links TRBV5-8 with TRBJ2-1, with TRBD2 matching 8 bases. Germline V gene data show CDR1 as SGHTS and CDR2 as YDEGEE. There are 14 residues in the CDR3. V shed 2 bases, J shed 3 bases, and the junction held 1 base outside the gene matches. The CDR3 coding sequence is TGTGCCAGCAGCTTCCTAGCGGGCTACAATGAGCAGTTCTTC. Protein product: CASSFLAGYNEQFF.

This clone was recorded once. The chain uses TRBV30 and TRBJ1-6; maybe TRBD1 (5 bases). Germline values: CDR1 GTSNPN, CDR2 SVGIG (reference sequence). V gave up 0 bases and J gave up 10 bases, with 13 bases separating them. This CDR3 has 14 amino acids. CDR3 sequence reads: CAWSVWGEESPLHF. The CDR3 DNA follows: TGTGCCTGGAGTGTTTGGGGCGAGGAATCACCCCTCCACTTT.

The chain uses TRBV29-1 and TRBJ2-5; 7 bases are a match to TRBD2. This CDR3 spans 15 amino acids. The J segment lost 5 bases and the V segment lost 4 bases, leaving 13 bases of the junction unmatched. CDR1 and CDR2 (germline): SQVTM, ANQGSEA. Here the CDR3 DNA reads TGCAGCGTTGCTCCCCCGGCGGGAGCCCCGGAGACCCAGTACTTC. It translates to CSVAPPAGAPETQYF.

This clone was seen once. The chain uses TRBV5-1 and TRBJ2-6; 8 nucleotides align to TRBD1. This CDR3 is built from 17 residues. V lost 4 bases and J lost 0; bases outside the gene matches: 6. Looked up from germline, CDR1 is SGHRS and CDR2 is YFSETQ. CDR3 in amino acids: CASSKGTGPSGANVLTF. The CDR3 region has the DNA TGCGCCAGCAGCAAGGGGACAGGCCCCTCTGGGGCCAACGTCCTGACTTTC.

This chain joins TRBV3-1 (or the pseudogene TRBV3-2) and TRBJ1-2; maybe TRBD1 (6 bases). V gave up 1 base and J gave up 4 bases, with 13 bases separating them. CDR3 length: 15 amino acids. Germline lookup yields CDR1 LGHDT and CDR2 YNNKEL (reference sequence). This chain's CDR3 is CASSQAAGEGYGYTF. In nucleotides, the CDR3 is TGTGCCAGCAGCCAAGCAGCAGGGGAGGGCTATGGCTACACCTTC.

The chain is built from TRBV5-1 and TRBJ2-2; the D gene is possibly TRBD1 (6 bases). CDR3 length: 17 residues. V was cut by 0 bases and J by 5 bases, with 17 bases left in between. Germline V lookup: CDR1 SGHRS, CDR2 YFSETQ. Here the CDR3 reads CASSLGGTLTLTGELFF. In DNA, the CDR3 is TGCGCCAGCAGCTTGGGGGGGACACTCACCCTTACCGGGGAGCTGTTTTTT.

The rearrangement links TRBV29-1 to TRBJ2-5, with D uncertain. The V end lost 6 bases, the J end lost 7 bases, and 15 bases lay between the germline ends. The CDR3 has 12 residues. CDR1 SQVTM and CDR2 ANQGSEA come from the germline V gene. The CDR3: CSVGDQARTQYF. The CDR3 region has the DNA TGCAGCGTCGGAGATCAAGCAAGGACCCAGTACTTC. The whole variable domain, remainder taken from reference TRBV29-1 and TRBJ2-5, is SAVISQKPSRDICQRGTSLTIQCQVDSQVTMMFWYRQQPGQSLTLIATANQGSEATYESGFVIDKFPISRPNLTFSTLTVSNMSPEDSSIYLCSVGDQARTQYFGPGTRLLVL.

This sequence joins TRBV14 and TRBJ1-1, with a possible D match to TRBD1 (5 bases). Deletions cut 4 bases from V and 0 bases from J, with 6 bases between. Germline CDR1 reads SGHDN; CDR2 reads FVKESK. The CDR3 sequence is 13 residues long. The CDR3 coding sequence is TGTGCCAGCAGCCCGACAGTGAACACTGAAGCTTTCTTT. It translates to CASSPTVNTEAFF.

This chain uses TRBV30 with TRBJ1-1, with 7 bases that match TRBD1. Germline assignment: CDR1 GTSNPN and CDR2 SVGIG (reference sequence). The CDR3 covers 15 residues. V lost 4 bases, J lost 3 bases, and 11 bases stayed unmatched. The CDR3 here is CAWTLGGRGYTEAFF. The CDR3 DNA reads as TGTGCCTGGACCCTAGGGGGCAGGGGGTACACTGAAGCTTTCTTT.

The CDR3 nucleotides read TGTGCCAGCAGCAGGCAGGGTAGGGGCAACTATGGCTACACCTTC. Its protein product is CASSRQGRGNYGYTF. J is TRBJ1-2 and V is TRBV5-5; TRBD1 might be the D (5 bases). The V gene lost 4 bases and the J gene lost 2 bases, with 15 bases spanning the gap. CDR1 SGHKS and CDR2 YYEKEE come from the germline V gene (reference sequence). There are 15 residues in the CDR3. Full variable domain (outside the CDR3, taken from reference TRBV5-5 and TRBJ1-2): DAGVTQSPTHLIKTRGQQVTLRCSPISGHKSVSWYQQVLGQGPQFIFQYYEKEERGRGNFPDRFSARQFPNYSSELNVNALLLGDSALYLCASSRQGRGNYGYTFGSGTRLTVV.

This sequence joins TRBV28 and TRBJ2-2; D is ambiguous. The germline V and J ends were trimmed by 7 bases and 3 bases, with 9 bases remaining between them. CDR1 and CDR2 (germline): MDHEN, SYDVKM. The CDR3 runs 13 residues. CDR3 amino acids: CASIRGDTGELFF. The CDR3 nucleotides are TGTGCCAGCATTAGAGGCGACACCGGGGAGCTGTTTTTT.

The chain carries TRBV28 and TRBJ2-7; 9 positions agree with TRBD1. Trimming cost V 6 bases and J 5 bases; bases outside gene matches: 11. CDR1 and CDR2 (germline): MDHEN, SYDVKM. This CDR3 has 15 amino acids. The DNA of the CDR3 is TGTGCCAGCAGCTTGCCAACAGGGGGCATTCACGAGCAGTACTTC. It specifies CASSLPTGGIHEQYF.

The V gene is TRBV2, the J gene TRBJ1-1; perhaps TRBD1 as D (6 bases). The V gene's germline CDR1 is SNHLY and CDR2 FYNNEI. CDR3 length: 15 amino acids. Trimming stripped 6 bases from V and 1 base from J, with 15 bases between. The CDR3 is CASRPTDRSNTEAFF. The CDR3 DNA is TGTGCCAGCAGACCGACTGACAGGTCGAACACTGAAGCTTTCTTT.

The chain uses TRBV10-2 and TRBJ1-4, with TRBD1 identical over 9 bases. V gave up 3 bases and J gave up 6 bases; unmatched junction bases: 8. CDR3 length: 16 amino acids. Germline-derived CDR1 and CDR2 are WSHSY and SAAADI. The CDR3 sequence is CASSDGQQGAYEKLFF. The DNA of the CDR3 is TGCGCCAGCAGTGATGGGCAACAGGGGGCATATGAAAAACTGTTTTTT.